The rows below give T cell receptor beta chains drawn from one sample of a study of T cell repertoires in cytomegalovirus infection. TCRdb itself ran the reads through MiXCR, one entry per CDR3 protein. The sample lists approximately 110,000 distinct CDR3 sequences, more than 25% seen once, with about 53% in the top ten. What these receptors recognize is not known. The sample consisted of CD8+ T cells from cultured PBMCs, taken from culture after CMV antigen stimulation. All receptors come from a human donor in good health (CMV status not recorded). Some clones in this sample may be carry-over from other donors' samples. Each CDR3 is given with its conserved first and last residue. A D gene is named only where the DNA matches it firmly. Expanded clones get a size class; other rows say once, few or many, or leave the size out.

TGCGCCAGCAGCCAAGGGTTTAAGGTGACCACAAGATACAATGAGCAGTTCTTC	CASSQGFKVTTRYNEQFF	TRBJ2-1	NA	NA	TRBV4-1
TGTGCCAGCAGCTCACGGGACAATCTAATAGTCGGGGAGCTGTTTTTT	CASSSRDNLIVGELFF	TRBJ2-2	NA	NA	TRBV5-4
TGTGCCACATCGACCGGACAGGGCCAGACTAATGAAAAACTGTTTTTT	CATSTGQGQTNEKLFF	TRBJ1-4	TRBD1	NA	TRBV6-1
TGTGCCAGCAGTCTGAACAGGGACACTGAAGCTTTCTTT	CASSLNRDTEAFF	TRBJ1-1	NA	many	TRBV6-1
TGTGCCAGCAGCTTGGGCTGGGTCGACCGCACAGATACGCAGTATTTT	CASSLGWVDRTDTQYF	TRBJ2-3	NA	NA	TRBV11-2
TGTGCCAGCAGCTCCCTTACCCAGGACAATGAGCAGTTCTTC	CASSSLTQDNEQFF	TRBJ2-1	NA	many	TRBV7-6
TGTGCCAGCAGCCCAGATACCTACGAGCAGTACTTC	CASSPDTYEQYF	TRBJ2-7	NA	NA	TRBV6-2/TRBV6-3
TGTGCCAGCAGTCCACATGACAGCATCCTGTACGAGCAGTACTTC	CASSPHDSILYEQYF	TRBJ2-7	NA	NA	TRBV28
TGTGCCAGCAGTTTTGGGGGTCCGAACACTGAAGCTTTCTTT	CASSFGGPNTEAFF	TRBJ1-1	NA	NA	TRBV12-3/TRBV12-4
TGCGCCAGCAGCCAAGATCGAGGGGTAATCTCTGGGGCCAACGTCCTGACTTTC	CASSQDRGVISGANVLTF	TRBJ2-6	NA	NA	TRBV4-3
TGTGCCATCAGCCAACCTAACGTGGCAAATACGCAGTATTTT	CAISQPNVANTQYF	TRBJ2-3	NA	few	TRBV10-3
TGTGCCAGCAGCTTAAGACAGGAATCCTACAATGAGCAGTTCTTC	CASSLRQESYNEQFF	TRBJ2-1	NA	few	TRBV11-1
TGTGCCAGTAGTCCGGGGGGCGATGGGACCTTTGGCTACACCTTC	CASSPGGDGTFGYTF	TRBJ1-2	NA	few	TRBV19
TGTGCCAGCAGTGCCTGGATTTTGGACAGGAACTATGGCTACACCTTC	CASSAWILDRNYGYTF	TRBJ1-2	TRBD1	NA	TRBV6-1
TGTGCCAGCAGTGAACCGAGCGGGGGAGGGACAGATACGCAGTATTTT	CASSEPSGGGTDTQYF	TRBJ2-3	TRBD2	few	TRBV6-1
TGTGCCAGCAGCTTAGAAACGGGGAGGGGATCCAATGAGCAGTTCTTC	CASSLETGRGSNEQFF	TRBJ2-1	TRBD2	NA	TRBV7-8
TGTGCCAGCAGATATCCGGCAGATACGCAGTATTTT	CASRYPADTQYF	TRBJ2-3	NA	NA	TRBV6-2/TRBV6-3
TGTGCCAGCAGCTTCGGAATCACAGATACGCAGTATTTT	CASSFGITDTQYF	TRBJ2-3	NA	many	TRBV7-9
TGTGCCAGCAGAAATCTGGACAGCGCCTACGAGCAGTACTTC	CASRNLDSAYEQYF	TRBJ2-7	NA	NA	TRBV6-5
TGTGCCAGCAGCTTAGATTCGGGGCTTAGGCGGGGGGGATACAATGAGCAGTTCTTC	CASSLDSGLRRGGYNEQFF	TRBJ2-1	TRBD2	NA	TRBV11-2